Listed here is a single TCR beta chain. Its antigen is as yet unknown. These data belong to a study of persistence of HIV-infected CD4 T cells. Study summary: Blood samples, up to about 200 mL, came from multiple time points, except a couple of leukapheresis donors sampled once.

Study observations and caveats: Degenerate expanded CDR3beta sequences were enriched among CMV- and Gag-responding cells.

This was the immunoSEQ version 4 assay in survey mode. Method: immunoSEQ multiplex PCR; TCRdb's copy keeps in-frame clones and lacks some. The sample records 46,000 or so clones, 70% to 80% being singletons. The CDR3 loop spans 13 amino acids. Looked up from germline, CDR1 is SGHVS and CDR2 is FQNEAQ. V was pared by 5 bases and J by 3 bases, with 1 base of the junction left unmatched. Lysates of CMV-infected fibroblasts at 10 ug/mL stimulated these cells. CD40L-negative CD69-negative CD45RO-high memory CD4+ T cells were sorted as populations depleted of antigen-responding cells. Inclusion required CMV-positive serology and CD4+ counts above 400 cells/uL. CD8+ T cells were removed from PBMCs prior to stimulation.

This chain links TRBV7-8 with TRBJ1-2; 9 nucleotides line up with TRBD1. The input for sequencing was CD4+ T cells sorted from PBMCs after roughly 18-hour stimulation, taken from a patient who received antiretroviral therapy. The sequence was obtained from an adult man with HIV who was CMV-seropositive. Here the CDR3 DNA reads TGTGCCAGCAGCCGGGACAGGGACTATGGCTACACCTTC. Its protein product is CASSRDRDYGYTF.